Shown below are 30 T cell receptor beta chains from a single sample sequenced in a study of vaccination and CD4 T cells after COVID-19. CD4+ T cells that had been cultured provided DNA sequenced with the Oncomine TCR Beta short-read assay. TCRdb fed the PCR reads into MiXCR, producing one record per CDR3 protein. The sample lists 15,000 or so distinct CDR3 sequences; about half were seen once. What these receptors recognize is not known. As for treatment: approximately 9-day PBMC culture with coronavirus spike peptide pools or control peptides (ViraFEST assay). The sequencing input was CD4+ T cells from blood, cultured in vitro. All receptors derive from a human donor who had recovered from COVID-19.

The gene calls are TRBV5-5 and TRBJ1-1; 7 nucleotides match TRBD1. With 4 bases clipped from V and 9 bases from J, the junction kept 6 bases outside the gene matches. There are 12 residues in the CDR3. The germline gives CDR1 SGHKS, CDR2 YYEKEE (reference sequence). The CDR3 DNA reads as TGTGCCAGCAGCCCAACAGGGGATAAAGCTTTCTTT. Translated: CASSPTGDKAFF.

The chain uses TRBV7-6 and TRBJ1-1; no clear D. Germline V lookup: CDR1 SGHVS, CDR2 FNYEAQ. The germline V and J ends were trimmed by 1 base and 0 bases, with 15 bases remaining between them. The CDR3 consists of 17 residues. The CDR3 DNA follows: TGTGCCAGCAGCTTAGGGCAGGCTCCTTCAGTGAACACTGAAGCTTTCTTT. As protein: CASSLGQAPSVNTEAFF. The full variable domain, in which reference TRBV7-6 and TRBJ1-1 provide the parts outside the CDR3, is GAGVSQSPRYKVTKRGQDVALRCDPISGHVSLYWYRQALGQGPEFLTYFNYEAQQDKSGLPNDRFSAERPEGSISTLTIQRTEQRDSAMYRCASSLGQAPSVNTEAFFGQGTRLTVV.

This clonotype has only a few counts. The gene calls are TRBV20-1 and TRBJ2-1; TRBD1 agrees at 10 bases. V dropped 5 bases and J dropped 0; count of bases not matched to a gene: 7. Looked up from germline, CDR1 is DFQATT and CDR2 is SNEGSKA (reference sequence). The CDR3 contains 16 residues. The CDR3 protein is CSALGTGASSYNEQFF. CDR3 nucleotides: TGCAGTGCTCTCGGGACAGGGGCGAGCTCCTACAATGAGCAGTTCTTC.

This clonotype came up a few times. CDR3 loop: CASSRDSSSYGYTF. The CDR3 DNA reads TGTGCCAGCAGTAGGGACTCCAGTAGCTATGGCTACACCTTC. The rearrangement uses TRBV7-2 and TRBJ1-2, with D perhaps matching TRBD1 (5 bases). CDR3 length: 14 residues. In germline, CDR1 is SGHTA, CDR2 FQGNSA. Trimming stripped 6 bases from V and 4 bases from J, with 15 bases between.

The CDR3 spells CASRGQGQMGNTIYF. The CDR3 DNA reads TGTGCCAGCCGTGGACAGGGGCAAATGGGAAACACCATATATTTT. This chain uses TRBV2 with TRBJ1-3, with TRBD1 matching 9 bases. The V segment lost 8 bases and the J segment 4 bases; nucleotides outside the gene matches: 9. Germline V gene sequence: CDR1 SNHLY, CDR2 FYNNEI. The CDR3 runs 15 residues.

This clonotype was recorded a few times. V is TRBV6-4 and J is TRBJ2-2; D gene unclear. CDR1 is MRHNA and CDR2 is SNTAGT in the germline V gene. Between the trimmed V and J ends, which lost 11 bases and 6 bases, there was a span of 10 bases. The CDR3 totals 11 residues. The CDR3 DNA reads as TGTGCCGGCTCAGGCTCCGGGGAGCTGTTTTTT. It specifies CAGSGSGELFF.

The chain has TRBV7-9 and TRBJ1-1; 8 nucleotides align to TRBD1. Trimming cost V 4 bases and J 6 bases; bases outside gene matches: 19. The CDR3 runs 18 residues. Germline V gives CDR1 SEHNR, CDR2 FQNEAQ (reference sequence). The CDR3 DNA sequence: TGTGCCAGCAGCTCCCGGACAGGGTTTGAGTATAGCGGTCCTGAAGCTTTCTTT. This encodes CASSSRTGFEYSGPEAFF.

V gene TRBV9 combines with J gene TRBJ1-1, with no clear D. Trimming stripped 3 bases from V and 6 bases from J, with 15 bases between. The length of the CDR3 is 14 residues. Germline V gene data show CDR1 as SGDLS and CDR2 as YYNGEE. CDR3 in DNA: TGTGCCAGCAGCGCCCAGACATTCCCCCCTGAAGCTTTCTTT. This translates into CASSAQTFPPEAFF. Together with reference TRBV9 and TRBJ1-1, the CDR3 gives the full variable domain: DSGVTQTPKHLITATGQRVTLRCSPRSGDLSVYWYQQSLDQGLQFLIQYYNGEERAKGNILERFSAQQFPDLHSELNLSSLELGDSALYFCASSAQTFPPEAFFGQGTRLTVV.

The V call is TRBV4-1, the J call TRBJ1-6; D not certain. Germline CDR1 is MGHRA and CDR2 is YSYEKL. The CDR3 length is 18 residues. Between the trimmed V and J ends, which lost 0 bases and 0 bases, there was a span of 12 bases. The CDR3 loop is CASSQDGQRSSYNSPLHF. The CDR3 DNA follows: TGCGCCAGCAGCCAAGATGGTCAGAGGAGCTCCTATAATTCACCCCTCCACTTT.

The V gene is TRBV20-1, the J gene TRBJ2-1, with D perhaps given as TRBD1 or TRBD2 (5 bases each). The ends were cut back, 0 bases at V and 8 bases at J, with 17 bases in the middle. Germline lookup yields CDR1 DFQATT and CDR2 SNEGSKA (reference sequence). The CDR3 runs to 15 residues. CDR3 bases: TGCAGTGCTAGAGATTCGGGCAAACTGGGGGATGAGCAGTTCTTC. This encodes CSARDSGKLGDEQFF.

The chain has TRBV27 and TRBJ1-5, with D maybe TRBD2 (6 bases). Gene TRBJ2-3 matches the end of the DNA better, so the J call may be wrong. The CDR3 runs 14 residues. Germline V CDR1 and CDR2: MNHEY, SMNVEV (reference sequence). The CDR3 protein is CASSYRGSNQPQYF. The CDR3 bases are TGTGCCAGCAGTTACCGGGGGAGCAATCAGCCCCAGTATTTT.

The chain is built from TRBV6-2 or TRBV6-3 and TRBJ1-2; 7 bases match TRBD1. The J segment lost 8 bases and the V segment lost 4 bases, leaving 7 bases of the junction unmatched. The germline CDR1 and CDR2 sequences are MNHEY and SVGEGT. The CDR3 loop spans 13 amino acids. CDR3 in amino acids: CASSLETGIGYTF. As DNA, the CDR3 is TGTGCCAGCAGTTTGGAGACAGGGATAGGCTACACCTTC.

V usage is TRBV11-2 and J usage is TRBJ1-2; D might be TRBD1 (6 bases). The V and J ends lost 5 bases and 3 bases respectively, with 16 bases between them. Per germline, CDR1 SGHAT and CDR2 FQNNGV. CDR3 size: 15 residues. The chain's CDR3 is CASSRTGGADYGYTF. The CDR3 nucleotides are TGTGCCAGCAGCCGAACGGGGGGCGCCGACTATGGCTACACCTTC.

V is TRBV30 and J is TRBJ2-1; D might be TRBD1 (5 bases). The CDR3 has 14 residues. Trimming pared 0 bases from V and 7 bases from J, leaving 13 bases between. Germline V gives CDR1 GTSNPN, CDR2 SVGIG (reference sequence). CDR3 DNA sequence: TGTGCCTGGAGTGTAAGTGGGGCGACTAATGAGCAGTTCTTC. Protein: CAWSVSGATNEQFF.

The genes are TRBV2 and TRBJ2-7, with TRBD1 matching over 9 bases. Losses at the gene ends were 6 bases for V and 5 bases for J; bases not matched to a gene: 5. CDR1 is SNHLY and CDR2 is FYNNEI in the germline V gene. This CDR3 comprises 13 residues. The CDR3 DNA is TGTGCCAGCAGGGGACAGGGATGGAACGAGCAGTACTTC. Protein: CASRGQGWNEQYF.

The V gene is TRBV27, the J gene TRBJ1-2, with 9 bases lining up with TRBD1. Trimming at V came to 5 bases and at J to 8 bases, leaving 15 bases not matched to a gene. Germline CDR1 MNHEY, CDR2 SMNVEV (reference sequence). There are 16 residues in the CDR3. The CDR3 sequence is CASSASPGQGIWGYTF. In DNA, the CDR3 is TGTGCCAGCAGTGCTTCCCCTGGACAGGGGATCTGGGGCTACACCTTC.

This clonotype has just a few counts. The chain is built from TRBV19 and TRBJ2-7; TRBD1 might be the D (6 bases). Trimming removed 6 bases at V and 1 base at J, with 19 bases between. The germline gives CDR1 LNHDA, CDR2 SQIVND (reference sequence). The CDR3 covers 16 residues. In DNA, the CDR3 is TGTGCCAGTAGCCAGGGGCACCTTCCTTATTCCTACGAGCAGTACTTC. This gives the protein CASSQGHLPYSYEQYF.

The chain employs TRBV29-1 and TRBJ2-1; 10 bases line up with TRBD2. CDR1 and CDR2 from the germline V gene are SQVTM and ANQGSEA. V shed 4 bases and J 5 bases; nucleotides not matched to a gene: 11. This CDR3 has 16 amino acids. CDR3 nucleotides: TGCAGCGTTGCCCGACTTCTAGCGGGGGACAACAATGAGCAGTTCTTC. Translating gives CSVARLLAGDNNEQFF.

This sequence joins TRBV20-1 and TRBJ2-7; 8 bases are shared with TRBD2. The V gene end was trimmed by 6 bases and the J gene end by 3 bases; junction bases not matched to a gene: 7. In germline, CDR1 is DFQATT, CDR2 SNEGSKA (reference sequence). The CDR3 totals 13 residues. In nucleotides, the CDR3 is TGCAGTGCCCGGACTAGCCAAAACTACGAGCAGTACTTC. Residues: CSARTSQNYEQYF.

This chain links TRBV7-2 with TRBJ1-1; maybe TRBD1 (5 bases). The V gene's germline CDR1 is SGHTA and CDR2 FQGNSA. The CDR3 loop spans 14 amino acids. The V end lost 3 bases, the J end lost 0 bases, and 8 bases lay between the germline ends. The CDR3 DNA follows: TGTGCCAGCAGCTTGAGACAGATGAACACTGAAGCTTTCTTT. Amino acid sequence: CASSLRQMNTEAFF.

This clonotype came up a few times. CDR3 bases: TGTGCCACCAGCAGAGAGGGAAGCCAGCCCCAGCATTTT. Residues: CATSREGSQPQHF. The rearrangement links TRBV15 to TRBJ1-5; unclear D gene. CDR1 LNHNV and CDR2 YYDKDF come from the germline V gene (reference sequence). The CDR3 contains 13 residues. Trimming removed 0 bases at V and 7 bases at J, with 7 bases between.

The genes are TRBV19 and TRBJ1-2, with 10 bases identical to TRBD1. The CDR3 contains 16 residues. Trimming cost V 2 bases and J 4 bases; bases outside gene matches: 7. In germline, CDR1 is LNHDA, CDR2 SQIVND (reference sequence). DNA of the CDR3: TGTGCCAGTAGTATATATGGGGGACAGGGGCCCTATGGCTACACCTTC. Translating it yields CASSIYGGQGPYGYTF.

This clonotype was detected only a few times. V and J are TRBV7-2 and TRBJ1-1; D call uncertain. The V gene's germline CDR1 is SGHTA and CDR2 FQGNSA. The CDR3 extends over 12 amino acids. Trimming took 3 bases from V and 7 from J, leaving 9 bases between them. CDR3 loop: CASSLLGGEAFF. The CDR3 nucleotides are TGTGCCAGCAGCTTGCTGGGAGGTGAAGCTTTCTTT.

The chain links TRBV27 to TRBJ2-3; no reliable D call. V lost 2 bases and J 3 bases, leaving 15 bases between the germline ends. Germline loops: CDR1 MNHEY, CDR2 SMNVEV (reference sequence). This CDR3 comprises 16 residues. DNA for the CDR3: TGTGCCAGCAGTTTAGACCGGCCGATCCTAACAGATACGCAGTATTTT. The encoded protein is CASSLDRPILTDTQYF.

The chain has TRBV27 and TRBJ1-2; possible D gene TRBD1, 5 bases. The CDR3 contains 12 residues. CDR1 is MNHEY and CDR2 is SMNVEV in the germline V gene (reference sequence). V dropped 7 bases and J dropped 2 bases, with 8 bases sitting between them. The DNA of the CDR3 is TGTGCCAGCATGGGACGGAACTATGGCTACACCTTC. It yields the protein CASMGRNYGYTF.

This sequence joins TRBV18 and TRBJ1-2; the D gene is possibly TRBD1 (5 bases). The CDR3 sequence is 13 residues long. V dropped 0 bases and J dropped 3 bases, with 5 bases sitting between them. The germline gives CDR1 KGHSH, CDR2 LQKENI. The CDR3 DNA sequence: TGTGCCAGCTCACCACCGACAGACTATGGCTACACCTTC. It is translated as CASSPPTDYGYTF. The variable domain in full, with the rest retrieved from reference TRBV18 and TRBJ1-2, is NAGVMQNPRHLVRRRGQEARLRCSPMKGHSHVYWYRQLPEEGLKFMVYLQKENIIDESGMPKERFSAEFPKEGPSILRIQQVVRGDSAAYFCASSPPTDYGYTFGSGTRLTVV.

The CDR3 loop reads CSVAGRSYEQYF. In DNA, the CDR3 is TGCAGTGTGGCAGGTAGATCCTACGAGCAGTACTTC. The V and J genes are TRBV20-1 and TRBJ2-7; D gene unclear. The CDR3 runs to 12 residues. CDR1 and CDR2 from the germline V gene are DFQATT and SNEGSKA (reference sequence). Between the trimmed V and J ends, which lost 7 bases and 1 base, there was a span of 11 bases.

This chain joins TRBV10-3 and TRBJ1-5; a possible D gene is TRBD1 (5 bases). Trimming took 3 bases from V and 4 from J, leaving 10 bases between them. This CDR3 spans 14 amino acids. Per the germline V gene, CDR1 is ENHRY and CDR2 is SYGVKD. The chain's CDR3 is CAISDAGGNQPQHF. In DNA, the CDR3 is TGTGCCATCAGTGATGCTGGGGGTAATCAGCCCCAGCATTTT.

This clonotype was seen a single time. The gene calls are TRBV7-9 and TRBJ2-6; TRBD2 is a possible D gene (5 bases). The CDR3 spans 17 residues. Germline V gives CDR1 SEHNR, CDR2 FQNEAQ (reference sequence). V dropped 0 bases and J dropped 0 bases, with 9 bases sitting between them. CDR3 DNA: TGTGCCAGCAGCTTAGCGCGACTAACCTCTGGGGCCAACGTCCTGACTTTC. This codes for CASSLARLTSGANVLTF.

The chain carries TRBV30 and TRBJ2-2; no definite D call. Trimming shortened V by 0 bases and J by 6 bases, and 8 bases separated the two germline ends. CDR3 length equals 13 residues. Germline V gene sequence: CDR1 GTSNPN, CDR2 SVGIG (reference sequence). CDR3 in amino acids: CAWSVDRSGELFF. CDR3 nucleotide sequence: TGTGCCTGGAGTGTAGATCGCTCCGGGGAGCTGTTTTTT.